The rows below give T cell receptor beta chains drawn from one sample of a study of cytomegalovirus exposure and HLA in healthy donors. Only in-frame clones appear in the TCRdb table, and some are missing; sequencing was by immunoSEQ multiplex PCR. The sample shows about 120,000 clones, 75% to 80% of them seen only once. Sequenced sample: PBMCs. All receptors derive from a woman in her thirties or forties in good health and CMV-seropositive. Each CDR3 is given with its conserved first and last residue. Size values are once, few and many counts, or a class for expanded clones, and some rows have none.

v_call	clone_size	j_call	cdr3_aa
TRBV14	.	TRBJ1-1	CASSHIDRGATEAFF
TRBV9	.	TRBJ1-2	CASSVDTGVGYGYTF
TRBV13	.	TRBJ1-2	CASSPGWVGYTF
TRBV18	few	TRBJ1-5	CASSPETGGDQPQHF
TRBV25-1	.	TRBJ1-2	CASGGQNYGYTF
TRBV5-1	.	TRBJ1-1	CASRPAFGGTEAFF
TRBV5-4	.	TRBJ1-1	CASSPGAPGGGTEAFF
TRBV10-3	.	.	CATEIRGFSYEQYF
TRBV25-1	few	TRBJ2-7	CASSVTGGAYEQYF
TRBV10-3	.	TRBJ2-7	CAIRDYYEQYF
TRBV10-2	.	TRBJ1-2	CASRVDSYGYTF
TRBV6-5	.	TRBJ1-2	CASSYGRDYGYTF
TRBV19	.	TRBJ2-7	CASSIALVYF
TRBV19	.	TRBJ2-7	CASSIGHSTYEQYF
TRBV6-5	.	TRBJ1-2	CASSYNAPGRYTF
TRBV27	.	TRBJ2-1	CASSLFRSVGLSEQFF
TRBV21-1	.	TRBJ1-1	CASSKLDSPNTEAFF
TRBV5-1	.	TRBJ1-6	CASSLLGQGTGSSYNSPLHF
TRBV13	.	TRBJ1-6	CASSPPTGLNSPLHF
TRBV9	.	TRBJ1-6	CASSVVDGGNSPLHF
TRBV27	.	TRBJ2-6	CASSLWTGASGGANVLTF
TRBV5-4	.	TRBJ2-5	CASRPSGDTRQYF
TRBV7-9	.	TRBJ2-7	CASSLKERYEQYF
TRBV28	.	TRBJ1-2	CASSLGPYGYTF
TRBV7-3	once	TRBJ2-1	CASSSPGLAGGYNEQFF
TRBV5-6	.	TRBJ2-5	CASSHLKTGEETQYF
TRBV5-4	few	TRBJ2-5	CASIPRDSQETQYF
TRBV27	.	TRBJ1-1	CASSRRQGLGTEAFF
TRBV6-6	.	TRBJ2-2	CASSEIAGELFF
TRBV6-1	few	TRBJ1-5	CASSVYRDSRFSYQPQHF
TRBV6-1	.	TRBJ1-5	CASSETPGSATPQHF
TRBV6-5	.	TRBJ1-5	CASRQGGVGNQPQHF
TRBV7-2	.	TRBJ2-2	CASSTTGTGNTGELFF
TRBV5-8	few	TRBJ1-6	CASSLRSGFYNSPLHF
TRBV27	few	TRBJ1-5	CASGGTASQPQHF
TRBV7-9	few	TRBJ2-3	CASSLKVGGGSTDTQYF
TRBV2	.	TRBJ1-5	CASSEIGGGNQPQHF
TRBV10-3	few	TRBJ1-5	CATSGPNQPQHF
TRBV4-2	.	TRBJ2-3	CASSRTGLPLSTDTQYF
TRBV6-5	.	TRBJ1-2	CASSYSGLANYGYTF
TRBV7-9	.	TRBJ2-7	CASSSRTQASGGQMQYF
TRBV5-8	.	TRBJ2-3	CASSFKTSTGGTDTQYF
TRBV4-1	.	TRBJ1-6	CASSQYGTGNYSPLHF
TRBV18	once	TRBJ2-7	CASSPPTGDNSYEQYF
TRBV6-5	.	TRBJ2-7	CASTKGPTRGEQYF
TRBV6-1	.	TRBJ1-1	CASSSTGGVTEAFF
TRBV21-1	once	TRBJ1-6	CASSLDRVGGGSPLHF
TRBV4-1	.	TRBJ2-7	CASSRGAGQGFYEQYF
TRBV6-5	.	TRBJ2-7	CASRPLDRAYEQYF
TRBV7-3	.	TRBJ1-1	CASSLRGAVLLF
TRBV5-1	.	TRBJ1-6	CASSLAGFSPLHF
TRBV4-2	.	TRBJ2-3	CASSQAGGAGGTDTQYF